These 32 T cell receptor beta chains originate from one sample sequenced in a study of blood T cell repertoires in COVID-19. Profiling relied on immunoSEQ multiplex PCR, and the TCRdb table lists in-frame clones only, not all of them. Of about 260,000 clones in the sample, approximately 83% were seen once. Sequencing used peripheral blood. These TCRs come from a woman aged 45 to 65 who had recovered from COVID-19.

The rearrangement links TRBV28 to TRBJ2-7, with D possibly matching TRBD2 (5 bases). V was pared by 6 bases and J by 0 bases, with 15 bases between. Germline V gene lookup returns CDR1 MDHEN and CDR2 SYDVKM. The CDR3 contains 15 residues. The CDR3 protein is CASRESGRSSYEQYF. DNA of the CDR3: TGTGCCAGCAGGGAGAGCGGAAGGAGCTCCTACGAGCAGTACTTC.

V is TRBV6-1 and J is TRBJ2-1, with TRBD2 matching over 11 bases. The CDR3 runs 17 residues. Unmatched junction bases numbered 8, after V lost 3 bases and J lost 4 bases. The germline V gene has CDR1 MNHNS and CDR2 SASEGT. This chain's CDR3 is CASSEGIAGGFYNEQFF. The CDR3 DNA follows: TGTGCCAGCAGTGAGGGGATAGCGGGGGGGTTTTACAATGAGCAGTTCTTC.

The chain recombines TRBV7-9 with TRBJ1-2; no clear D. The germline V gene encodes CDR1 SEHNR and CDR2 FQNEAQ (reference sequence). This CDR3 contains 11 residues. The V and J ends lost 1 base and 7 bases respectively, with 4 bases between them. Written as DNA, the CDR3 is TGTGCCAGCAGCTTAGTTCGTGGCTACACCTTC. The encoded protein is CASSLVRGYTF.

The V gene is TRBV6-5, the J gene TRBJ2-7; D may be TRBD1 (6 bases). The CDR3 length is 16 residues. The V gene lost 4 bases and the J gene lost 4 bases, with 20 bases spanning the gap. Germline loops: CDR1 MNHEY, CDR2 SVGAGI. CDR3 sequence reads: CASSWTATGPSYEQYF. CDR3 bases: TGTGCCAGCAGTTGGACCGCCACAGGGCCCAGTTACGAGCAGTACTTC.

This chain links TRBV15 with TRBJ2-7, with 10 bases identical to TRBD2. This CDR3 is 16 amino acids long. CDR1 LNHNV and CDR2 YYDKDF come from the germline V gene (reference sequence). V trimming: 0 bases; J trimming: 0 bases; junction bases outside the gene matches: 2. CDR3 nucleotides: TGTGCCACCAGCAGAGATAGCGGGGGGCGCTCCTACGAGCAGTACTTC. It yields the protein CATSRDSGGRSYEQYF.

The CDR3 nucleotides are TGTGCCAGCAGGGCCGATAGCGGGAGCTCCTACGAGCAGTACTTC. Its translation is CASRADSGSSYEQYF. The chain employs TRBV6-5 and TRBJ2-7, with 9 positions matching TRBD2. In germline, CDR1 is MNHEY, CDR2 SVGAGI. The CDR3 has 15 amino acids. J gave up 0 bases and V 6 bases, and 6 bases lay outside the gene matches.

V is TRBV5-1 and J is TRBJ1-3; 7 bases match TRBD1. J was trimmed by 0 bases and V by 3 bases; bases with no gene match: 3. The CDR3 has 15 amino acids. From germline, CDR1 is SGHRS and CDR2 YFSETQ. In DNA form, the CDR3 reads TGCGCCAGCAGCTACTCAGGGGGCTCTGGAAACACCATATATTTT. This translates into CASSYSGGSGNTIYF. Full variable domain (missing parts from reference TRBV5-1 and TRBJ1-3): KAGVTQTPRYLIKTRGQQVTLSCSPISGHRSVSWYQQTPGQGLQFLFEYFSETQRNKGNFPGRFSGRQFSNSRSEMNVSTLELGDSALYLCASSYSGGSGNTIYFGEGSWLTVV.

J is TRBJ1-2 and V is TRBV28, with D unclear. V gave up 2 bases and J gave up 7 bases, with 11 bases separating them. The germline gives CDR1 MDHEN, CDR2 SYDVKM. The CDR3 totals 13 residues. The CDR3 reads CASSLGQAGGYTF. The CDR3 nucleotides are TGTGCCAGCAGTTTAGGCCAGGCCGGTGGCTACACCTTC.

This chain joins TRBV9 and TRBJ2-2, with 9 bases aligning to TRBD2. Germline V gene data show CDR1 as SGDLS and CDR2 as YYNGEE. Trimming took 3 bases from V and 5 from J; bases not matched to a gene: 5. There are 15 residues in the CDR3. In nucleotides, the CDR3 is TGTGCCAGCAGCGCGACTAGCGGTTTTACCGGGGAGCTGTTTTTT. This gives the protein CASSATSGFTGELFF.

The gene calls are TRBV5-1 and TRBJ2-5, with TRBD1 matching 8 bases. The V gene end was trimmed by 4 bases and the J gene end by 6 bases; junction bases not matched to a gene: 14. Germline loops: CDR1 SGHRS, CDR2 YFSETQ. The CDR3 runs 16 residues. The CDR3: CASSKGQDVRGKTQYF. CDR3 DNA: TGCGCCAGCAGCAAGGGACAGGACGTTAGGGGTAAGACCCAGTACTTC.

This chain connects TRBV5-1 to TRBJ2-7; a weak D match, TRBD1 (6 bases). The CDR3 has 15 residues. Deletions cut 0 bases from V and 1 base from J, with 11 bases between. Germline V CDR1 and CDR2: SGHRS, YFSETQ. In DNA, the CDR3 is TGCGCCAGCAGCTTGGGACGACAGGAATCCTACGAGCAGTACTTC. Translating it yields CASSLGRQESYEQYF.

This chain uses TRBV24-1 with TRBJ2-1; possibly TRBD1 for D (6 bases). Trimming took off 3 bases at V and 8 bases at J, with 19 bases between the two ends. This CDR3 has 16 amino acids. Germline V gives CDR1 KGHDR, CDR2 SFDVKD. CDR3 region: CATSDLTVGPGDEQFF. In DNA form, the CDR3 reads TGTGCCACCAGTGATCTGACAGTGGGACCAGGGGATGAGCAGTTCTTC.

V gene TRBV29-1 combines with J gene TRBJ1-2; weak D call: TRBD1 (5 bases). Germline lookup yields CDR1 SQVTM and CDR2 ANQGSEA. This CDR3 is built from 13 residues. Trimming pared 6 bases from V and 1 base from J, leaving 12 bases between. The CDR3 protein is CSVPATDNYGYTF. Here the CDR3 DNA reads TGCAGCGTCCCGGCGACAGATAACTATGGCTACACCTTC.

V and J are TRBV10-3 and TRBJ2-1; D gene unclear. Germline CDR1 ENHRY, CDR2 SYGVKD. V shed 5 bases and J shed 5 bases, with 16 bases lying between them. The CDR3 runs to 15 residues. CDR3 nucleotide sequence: TGTGCCATCAGTCCAACTTGGAGTAATAACAATGAGCAGTTCTTC. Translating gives CAISPTWSNNNEQFF.

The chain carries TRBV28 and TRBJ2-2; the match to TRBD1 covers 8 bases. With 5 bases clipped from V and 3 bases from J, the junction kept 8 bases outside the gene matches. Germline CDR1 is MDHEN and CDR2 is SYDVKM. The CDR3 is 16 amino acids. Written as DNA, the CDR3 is TGTGCCAGCAGTCGTAGGGACAGGAAATACACCGGGGAGCTGTTTTTT. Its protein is CASSRRDRKYTGELFF.

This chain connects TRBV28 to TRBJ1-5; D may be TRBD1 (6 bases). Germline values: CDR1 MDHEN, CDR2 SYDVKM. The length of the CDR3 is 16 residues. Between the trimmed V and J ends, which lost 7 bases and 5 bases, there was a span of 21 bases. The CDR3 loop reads CASNRLETGRHQPQHF. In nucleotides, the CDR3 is TGTGCCAGCAACCGACTTGAGACAGGAAGGCATCAGCCCCAGCATTTT.

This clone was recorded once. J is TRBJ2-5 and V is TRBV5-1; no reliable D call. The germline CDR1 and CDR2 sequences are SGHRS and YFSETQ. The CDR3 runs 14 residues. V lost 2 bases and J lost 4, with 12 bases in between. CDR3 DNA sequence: TGCGCCAGCAGCTTTAACAGTTTACGAGAGACCCAGTACTTC. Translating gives CASSFNSLRETQYF.

CDR3 residues: CATSETGTGSSYEQYF. CDR3 DNA sequence: TGTGCCACCAGTGAAACCGGGACAGGGTCTTCCTACGAGCAGTACTTC. The V and J genes are TRBV24-1 and TRBJ2-7; 9 bases are shared with TRBD1. With V trimmed by 4 bases and J by 1 base, 7 bases remained unmatched. From germline, CDR1 is KGHDR and CDR2 SFDVKD. CDR3 length: 16 residues.

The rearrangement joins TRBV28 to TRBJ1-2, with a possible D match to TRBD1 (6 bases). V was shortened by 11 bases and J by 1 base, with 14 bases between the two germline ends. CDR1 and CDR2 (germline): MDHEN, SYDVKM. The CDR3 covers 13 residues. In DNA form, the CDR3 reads TGTGCCGGTGGGGGCAGCCTTAACTATGGCTACACCTTC. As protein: CAGGGSLNYGYTF.

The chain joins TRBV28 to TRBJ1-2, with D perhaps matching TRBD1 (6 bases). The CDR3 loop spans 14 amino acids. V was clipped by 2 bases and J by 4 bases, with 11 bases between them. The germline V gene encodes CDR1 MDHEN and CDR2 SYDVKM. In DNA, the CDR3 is TGTGCCAGCAGTTTACCTGGGGGCAGCTATGGCTACACCTTC. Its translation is CASSLPGGSYGYTF.

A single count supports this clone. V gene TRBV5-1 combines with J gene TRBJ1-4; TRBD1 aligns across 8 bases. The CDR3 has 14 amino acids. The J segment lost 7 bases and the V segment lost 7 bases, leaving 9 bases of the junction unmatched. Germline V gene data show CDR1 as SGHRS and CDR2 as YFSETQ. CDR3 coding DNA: TGCGCCAGCCGACCGGACAGGGTTTTTGAAAAACTGTTTTTT. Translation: CASRPDRVFEKLFF. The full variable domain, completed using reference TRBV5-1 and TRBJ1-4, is KAGVTQTPRYLIKTRGQQVTLSCSPISGHRSVSWYQQTPGQGLQFLFEYFSETQRNKGNFPGRFSGRQFSNSRSEMNVSTLELGDSALYLCASRPDRVFEKLFFGSGTQLSVL.

For the CDR3, the DNA is TGTGCCAGCCCCCCCCAAGAGCGGGGTTCTAGCACAGATACGCAGTATTTT. It yields the protein CASPPQERGSSTDTQYF. The chain recombines TRBV3-1 (or the pseudogene TRBV3-2) with TRBJ2-3; 7 bases are shared with TRBD2. Losses at the gene ends were 8 bases for V and 0 bases for J; bases not matched to a gene: 14. The CDR3 extends over 17 amino acids. The germline gives CDR1 LGHDT, CDR2 YNNKEL (reference sequence).

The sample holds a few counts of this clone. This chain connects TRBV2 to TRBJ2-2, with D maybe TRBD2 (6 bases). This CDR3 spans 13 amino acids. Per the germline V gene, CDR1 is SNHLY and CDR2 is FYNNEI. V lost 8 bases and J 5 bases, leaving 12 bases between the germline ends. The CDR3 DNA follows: TGTGCCAGCTGCCGGGAGCCGACCGGGGAGCTGTTTTTT. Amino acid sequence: CASCREPTGELFF.

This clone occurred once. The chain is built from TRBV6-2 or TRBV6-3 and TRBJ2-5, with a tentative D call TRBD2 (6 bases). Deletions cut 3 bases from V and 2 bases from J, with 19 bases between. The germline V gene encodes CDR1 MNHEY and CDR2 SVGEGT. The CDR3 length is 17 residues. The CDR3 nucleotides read TGTGCCAGCAGTTATTCCGGGACTCAGAAACGACAAGAGACCCAGTACTTC. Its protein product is CASSYSGTQKRQETQYF.

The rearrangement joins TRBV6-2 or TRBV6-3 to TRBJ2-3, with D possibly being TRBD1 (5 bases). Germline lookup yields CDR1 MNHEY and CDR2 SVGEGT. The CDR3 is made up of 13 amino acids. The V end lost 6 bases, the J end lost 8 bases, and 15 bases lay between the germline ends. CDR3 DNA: TGTGCCAGCAGGCCTCAAGGGGTTGGTACGCAGTATTTT. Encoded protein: CASRPQGVGTQYF.

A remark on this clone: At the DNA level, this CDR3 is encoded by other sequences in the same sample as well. This chain's CDR3 is CASSFQGTYEQYF. The CDR3 DNA reads TGTGCCAGCAGTTTTCAGGGAACCTACGAGCAGTACTTC. This chain uses TRBV12-3 or TRBV12-4 with TRBJ2-7, with D tentatively TRBD1 (5 bases). This CDR3 comprises 13 residues. Between the trimmed V and J ends, which lost 3 bases and 2 bases, there was a span of 8 bases.

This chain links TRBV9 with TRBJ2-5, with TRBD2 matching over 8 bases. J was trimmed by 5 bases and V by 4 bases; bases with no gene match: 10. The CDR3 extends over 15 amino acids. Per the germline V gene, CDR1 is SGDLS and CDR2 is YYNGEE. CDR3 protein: CASSLGGGPGETQYF. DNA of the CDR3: TGTGCCAGCAGCCTCGGGGGGGGCCCTGGGGAGACCCAGTACTTC.

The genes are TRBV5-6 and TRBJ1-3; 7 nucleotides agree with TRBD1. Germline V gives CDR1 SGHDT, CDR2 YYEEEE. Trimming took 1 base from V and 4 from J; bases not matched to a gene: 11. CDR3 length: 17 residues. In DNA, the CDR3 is TGTGCCAGCAGCTTGATAGGACAGGCCCTACGGGGAAACACCATATATTTT. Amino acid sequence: CASSLIGQALRGNTIYF.

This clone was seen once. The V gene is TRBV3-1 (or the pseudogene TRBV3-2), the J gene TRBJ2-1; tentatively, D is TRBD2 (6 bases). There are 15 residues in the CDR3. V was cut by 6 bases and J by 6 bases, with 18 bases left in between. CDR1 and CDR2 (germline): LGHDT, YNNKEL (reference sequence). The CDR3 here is CASSLGGAKINEQFF. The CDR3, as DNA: TGTGCCAGCAGTTTAGGCGGGGCTAAGATCAATGAGCAGTTCTTC.

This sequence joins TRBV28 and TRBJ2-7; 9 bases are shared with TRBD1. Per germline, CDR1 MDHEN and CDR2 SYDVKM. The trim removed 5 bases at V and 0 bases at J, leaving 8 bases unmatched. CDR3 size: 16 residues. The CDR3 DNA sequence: TGTGCCAGCAGTCACCACAGGGGGCTTCCCTCCTACGAGCAGTACTTC. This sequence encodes CASSHHRGLPSYEQYF. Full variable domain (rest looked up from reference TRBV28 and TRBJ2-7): DVKVTQSSRYLVKRTGEKVFLECVQDMDHENMFWYRQDPGLGLRLIYFSYDVKMKEKGDIPEGYSVSREKKERFSLILESASTNQTSMYLCASSHHRGLPSYEQYFGPGTRLTVT.

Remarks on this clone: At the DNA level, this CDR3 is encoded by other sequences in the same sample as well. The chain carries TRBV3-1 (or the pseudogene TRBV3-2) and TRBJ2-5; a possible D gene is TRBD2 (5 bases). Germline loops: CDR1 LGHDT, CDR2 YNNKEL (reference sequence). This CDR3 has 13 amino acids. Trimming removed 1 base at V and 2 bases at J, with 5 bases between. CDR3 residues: CASSQAGQETQYF. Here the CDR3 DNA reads TGTGCCAGCAGCCAAGCGGGACAAGAGACCCAGTACTTC.

DNA for the CDR3: TGCAGTGCTGAGCGCGGCTACACCTTC. Protein sequence: CSAERGYTF. The chain links TRBV20-1 to TRBJ1-2; D not resolved. Trimming pared 5 bases from V and 8 bases from J, leaving 6 bases between. This CDR3 region has 9 residues. Looked up from germline, CDR1 is DFQATT and CDR2 is SNEGSKA (reference sequence).